These 3 T cell receptor beta chains were sequenced from one sample in a study of blood T cell repertoires in COVID-19 (TCRdb year 2020). Library preparation was by the immunoSEQ multiplex PCR assay. Here the immuneACCESS table is served through TCRdb, limited to in-frame sequences with V and J called. Missing clones are a known gap in these copies; in checked studies unresolved V genes cover under half, and the rest lacks a known reason. This sample is represented by around 100,000 clones; 84% of them were singletons. In total, the top ten clones hold 10% to 15% of the sample. The sequencing sample was made of peripheral blood. These receptors originate from a human donor in a cohort sampled during active or convalescent COVID-19.

This chain joins TRBV2 and TRBJ2-5; the D is unclear. V lost 4 bases, J lost 7 bases, and 22 bases lay in between. The CDR3 consists of 16 residues. Germline loops: CDR1 SNHLY, CDR2 FYNNEI. CDR3 sequence reads: CASSGPAGTKRPTQYF. The CDR3 DNA sequence: TGTGCCAGCAGTGGCCCAGCAGGTACCAAGAGACCGACCCAGTACTTC.

The chain couples TRBV7-3 to TRBJ2-3, with D maybe TRBD1 (6 bases). Germline loops: CDR1 SGHTA, CDR2 FQGTGA. V was cut by 3 bases and J by 4 bases, with 11 bases left in between. The CDR3 runs to 14 residues. CDR3 loop: CASSFFQGPDTQYF. In DNA, the CDR3 is TGTGCCAGCAGCTTTTTCCAGGGGCCAGATACGCAGTATTTT.

The chain recombines TRBV29-1 with TRBJ1-1, with 10 bases fitting TRBD1. Germline V gene sequence: CDR1 SQVTM, CDR2 ANQGSEA. V gave up 7 bases and J gave up 4 bases; unmatched junction bases: 6. The CDR3 has 13 residues. The CDR3 loop reads CSGDRGSGTEAFF. The DNA of the CDR3 is TGCAGCGGGGACAGGGGATCGGGCACTGAAGCTTTCTTT.